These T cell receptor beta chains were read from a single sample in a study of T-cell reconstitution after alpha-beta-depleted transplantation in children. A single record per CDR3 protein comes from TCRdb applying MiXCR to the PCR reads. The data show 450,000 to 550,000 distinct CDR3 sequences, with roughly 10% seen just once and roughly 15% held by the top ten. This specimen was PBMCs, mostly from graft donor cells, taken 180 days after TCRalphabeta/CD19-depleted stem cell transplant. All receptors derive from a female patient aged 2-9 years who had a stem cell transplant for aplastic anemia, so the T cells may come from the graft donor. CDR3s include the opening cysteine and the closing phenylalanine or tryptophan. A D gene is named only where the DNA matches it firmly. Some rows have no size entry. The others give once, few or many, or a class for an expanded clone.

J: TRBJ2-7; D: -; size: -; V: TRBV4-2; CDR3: CASSQEVVGSTYEQYF; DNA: TGTGCCAGCAGCCAAGAGGTCGTGGGTAGTACGTACGAGCAGTACTTC
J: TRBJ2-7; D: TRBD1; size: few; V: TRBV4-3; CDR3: CASSQVTDRGGEQYF; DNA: TGCGCCAGCAGCCAAGTGACGGACAGGGGTGGCGAGCAGTACTTC
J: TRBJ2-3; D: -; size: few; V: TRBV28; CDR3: CASSLRQGFDTQYF; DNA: TGTGCCAGCAGTTTACGCCAGGGTTTTGATACGCAGTATTTT
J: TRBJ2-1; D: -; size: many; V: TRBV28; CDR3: CASSLEPPGNEQFF; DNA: TGTGCCAGCAGTCTGGAGCCCCCCGGAAATGAGCAGTTCTTC
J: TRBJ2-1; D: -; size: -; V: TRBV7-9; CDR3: CARAISNEQFF; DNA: TGTGCCAGGGCTATATCGAATGAGCAGTTCTTC
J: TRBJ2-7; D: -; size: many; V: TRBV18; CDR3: CASSATSYEQYF; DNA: TGTGCCAGCTCAGCAACCTCCTACGAGCAGTACTTC
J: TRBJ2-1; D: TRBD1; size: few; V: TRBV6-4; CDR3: CASSDGDSANEQFF; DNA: TGTGCCAGCAGTGATGGGGACAGTGCCAATGAGCAGTTCTTC
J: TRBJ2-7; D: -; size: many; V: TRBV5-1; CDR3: CASSLASPYEQYF; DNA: TGTGCCAGCAGTCTTGCGTCTCCCTACGAGCAGTACTTC
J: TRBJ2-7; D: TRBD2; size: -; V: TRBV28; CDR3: CASSPTGTSGSFTYEQYF; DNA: TGTGCCAGCAGTCCAACCGGGACTAGCGGGAGTTTCACCTACGAGCAGTACTTC
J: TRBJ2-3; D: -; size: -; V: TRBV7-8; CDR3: CASSFGGPHWDTQYF; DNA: TGTGCCAGCAGCTTCGGCGGGCCACATTGGGATACGCAGTATTTT
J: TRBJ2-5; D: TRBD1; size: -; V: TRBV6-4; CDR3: CACTPVRVNRDREETQYF; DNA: TGTGCCTGCACCCCGGTTAGGGTTAACAGGGACAGGGAAGAGACCCAGTACTTC
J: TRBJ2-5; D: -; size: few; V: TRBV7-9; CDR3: CASSLARTEEETQYF; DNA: TGTGCCAGCAGCTTAGCGCGGACAGAGGAAGAGACCCAGTACTTC
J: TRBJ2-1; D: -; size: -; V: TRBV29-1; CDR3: CSVEPTDGSVGGQYEQFF; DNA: TGCAGCGTTGAACCGACAGATGGCTCTGTAGGGGGGCAATATGAGCAGTTCTTC
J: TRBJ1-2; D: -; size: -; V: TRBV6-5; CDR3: CASSYSPANYGYTF; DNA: TGTGCCAGCAGTTACTCTCCAGCTAACTATGGCTACACCTTC
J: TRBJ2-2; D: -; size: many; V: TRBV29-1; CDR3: CSVSLAPNTGELFF; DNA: TGCAGCGTGTCTCTTGCGCCAAACACCGGGGAGCTGTTTTTT
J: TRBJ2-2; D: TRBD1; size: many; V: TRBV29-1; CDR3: CSVRQGWDTGELFF; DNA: TGCAGCGTCCGACAGGGGTGGGACACCGGGGAGCTGTTTTTT
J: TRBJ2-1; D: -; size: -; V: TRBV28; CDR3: CATLPAGAASSAQFF; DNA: TGTGCCACCCTACCTGCAGGGGCCGCAAGTAGTGCGCAGTTCTTC